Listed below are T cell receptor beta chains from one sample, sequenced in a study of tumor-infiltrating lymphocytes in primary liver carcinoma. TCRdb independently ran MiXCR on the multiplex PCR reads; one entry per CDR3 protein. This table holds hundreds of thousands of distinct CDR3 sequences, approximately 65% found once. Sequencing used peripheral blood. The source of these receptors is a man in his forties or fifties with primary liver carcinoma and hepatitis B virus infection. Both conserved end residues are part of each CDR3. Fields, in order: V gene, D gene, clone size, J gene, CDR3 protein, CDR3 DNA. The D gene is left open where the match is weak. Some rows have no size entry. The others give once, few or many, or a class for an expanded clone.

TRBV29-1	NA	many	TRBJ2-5	CSATPGKTQYF	TGCAGCGCGACCCCCGGGAAGACCCAGTACTTC
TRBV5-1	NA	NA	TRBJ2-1	CASREQELAYNEQFF	TGCGCTAGCAGGGAGCAGGAACTGGCCTACAATGAGCAGTTCTTC
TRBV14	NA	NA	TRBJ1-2	CTSSQGKGRSYGFTF	TGTACCAGCAGCCAAGGGAAGGGACGGTCCTATGGCTTCACCTTC
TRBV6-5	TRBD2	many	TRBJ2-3	CASSLQLATDTQYF	TGTGCCAGCAGCCTCCAACTAGCGACAGATACGCAGTATTTT
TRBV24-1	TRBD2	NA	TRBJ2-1	CATSDPLAGGTNEQFF	TGTGCCACCAGTGATCCCCTAGCGGGAGGGACGAATGAGCAGTTCTTC
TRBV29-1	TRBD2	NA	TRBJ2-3	CSLPGRAYTDTQYF	TGCAGCTTACCAGGGAGGGCGTACACTGATACGCAGTATTTT
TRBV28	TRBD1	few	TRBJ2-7	CASRPGQGAAYEQYF	TGTGCCAGCAGGCCAGGACAGGGGGCTGCCTACGAGCAGTACTTC
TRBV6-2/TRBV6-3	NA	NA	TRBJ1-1	CASSTPDPNTEAFF	TGTGCCAGCAGTACCCCGGACCCCAACACTGAAGCTTTCTTT
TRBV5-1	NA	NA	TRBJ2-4	CASSVVPGGIQYF	TGCGCCAGCAGCGTGGTGCCCGGCGGCATTCAGTACTTC
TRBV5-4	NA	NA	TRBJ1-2	CASSLDRGTNYDYTF	TGTGCCAGCAGCTTGGATCGTGGCACAAACTATGACTACACCTTC
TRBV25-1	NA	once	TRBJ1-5	CASSDWAGVGDLFAF	TGTGCCAGCAGTGATTGGGCGGGGGTCGGAGACCTGTTCGCATTT
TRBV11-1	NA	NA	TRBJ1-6	CASSLQGLLSPLHF	TGTGCCAGCAGCTTACAGGGGCTCCTCTCACCCCTCCACTTC
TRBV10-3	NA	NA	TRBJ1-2	CAIKEGGDNNYGYIF	TGTGCCATCAAAGAGGGCGGCGATAATAACTATGGCTACATCTTC
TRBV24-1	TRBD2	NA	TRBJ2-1	CATSDSSGARREQFF	TGTGCCACCAGTGATTCTAGCGGAGCCAGACGTGAGCAGTTCTTC
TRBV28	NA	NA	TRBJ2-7	CASCPSQSANEQYF	TGTGCCAGCTGTCCTTCTCAGTCGGCAAACGAGCAGTACTTC
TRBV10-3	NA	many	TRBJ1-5	CAISRDYGDSNQPQHF	TGTGCCATCAGTCGTGATTACGGGGATAGCAATCAGCCCCAGCATTTT
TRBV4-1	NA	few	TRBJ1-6	CASSQVNSPLHF	TGCGCCAGCAGCCAAGTTAATTCACCCCTCCACTTT
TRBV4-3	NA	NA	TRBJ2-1	CASSQDRSGFHFEQFF	TGCGCCAGCAGCCAAGATAGGAGCGGGTTTCACTTTGAGCAGTTCTTC
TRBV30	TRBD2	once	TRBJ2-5	CAWSRSGQDTQYF	TGTGCCTGGAGTCGTAGCGGGCAAGATACCCAGTACTTC
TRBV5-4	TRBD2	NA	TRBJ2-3	CTNSLMTSGMITDTQYF	TGTACCAACAGCTTAATGACTAGCGGGATGATCACAGATACGCAGTATTTT
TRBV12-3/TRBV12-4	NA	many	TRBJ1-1	CASSLRQISEAFF	TGTGCCAGCAGTTTAAGGCAGATAAGTGAAGCTTTCTTT
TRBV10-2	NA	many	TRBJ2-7	CASSAGYEQYF	TGCGCCAGCAGTGCCGGCTACGAGCAGTACTTC
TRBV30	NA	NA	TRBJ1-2	CAWTQIGDRAPHGYNF	TGTGCCTGGACCCAGATCGGTGACAGAGCCCCTCATGGCTACAACTTC
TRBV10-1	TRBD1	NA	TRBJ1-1	CASNNRGLGTETYF	TGCGCCAGCAATAACAGGGGGCTCGGCACTGAAACTTACTTT
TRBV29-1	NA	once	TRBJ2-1	CSVEYPGAYNEQSF	TGCAGCGTTGAATATCCGGGCGCCTACAATGAGCAGTCCTTC
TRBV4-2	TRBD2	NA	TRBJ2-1	CDSRTHGTSVEGEQFF	TGTGACAGCAGGACTCACGGGACTAGCGTTGAGGGTGAGCAGTTCTTC
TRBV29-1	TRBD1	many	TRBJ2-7	CSVVTWGTGEQYF	TGCAGCGTTGTGACGTGGGGGACAGGCGAGCAGTACTTC
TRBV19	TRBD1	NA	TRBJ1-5	CATVGRDRGSNQPQHF	TGTGCCACCGTCGGCCGGGACAGGGGTAGCAATCAGCCCCAGCATTTT
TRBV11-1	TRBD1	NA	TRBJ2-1	CANRQTGLGEQFF	TGTGCCAACAGGCAGACAGGGTTGGGTGAGCAGTTCTTC
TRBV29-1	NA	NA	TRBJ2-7	CSVEGLPQWGYEQYF	TGTAGCGTTGAAGGCCTCCCTCAATGGGGGTACGAGCAGTACTTC
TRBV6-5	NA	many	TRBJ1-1	CASRSWGTEAFF	TGTGCCAGCAGGTCGTGGGGGACTGAAGCTTTCTTT
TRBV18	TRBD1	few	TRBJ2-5	CAGSRDRETQYF	TGTGCCGGCTCACGGGACAGGGAGACCCAGTACTTC